This T cell receptor beta chain appears in the sequencing data of a study of cytomegalovirus exposure and HLA in healthy donors. Findings and limits, study-wide: According to an earlier analysis, most TCR beta V segments yielded productive rearrangements about 87% or about 30% of the time.

On this clone: Its antigen is unidentified. Other DNA sequences within the sample encode an identical CDR3.

Primers for the PCR totalled 60 Vbeta and 13 Jbeta. Only in-frame clones appear in the TCRdb table, and some are missing; sequencing was by immunoSEQ multiplex PCR. The table records nearly 110,000 clones, around 77% of them present only once. There are 11 residues in the CDR3. The germline CDR1 and CDR2 sequences are DFQATT and SNEGSKA (reference sequence). Between the trimmed V and J ends, which lost 3 bases and 2 bases, there was a span of 5 bases. Source material: PBMCs. The chain combines TRBV20-1 with TRBJ2-7, with D possibly TRBD1 on 5 matching bases. The receptor was derived from a male donor in good health and CMV-seronegative. CDR3 coding DNA: TGCAGTGCTAGGGACACCTACGAGCAGTACTTC. This codes for CSARDTYEQYF.